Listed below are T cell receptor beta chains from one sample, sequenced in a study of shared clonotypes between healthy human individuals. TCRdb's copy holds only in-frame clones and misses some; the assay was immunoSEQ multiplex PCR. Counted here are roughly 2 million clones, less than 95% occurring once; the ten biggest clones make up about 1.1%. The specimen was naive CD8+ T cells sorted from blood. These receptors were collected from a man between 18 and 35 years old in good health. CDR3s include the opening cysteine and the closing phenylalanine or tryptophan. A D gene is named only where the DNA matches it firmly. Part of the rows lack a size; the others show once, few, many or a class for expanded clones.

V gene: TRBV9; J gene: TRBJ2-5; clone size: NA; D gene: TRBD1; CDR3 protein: CASSPEGTDQETQYF
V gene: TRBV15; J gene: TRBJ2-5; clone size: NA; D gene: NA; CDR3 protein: CATSRDPGETQYF
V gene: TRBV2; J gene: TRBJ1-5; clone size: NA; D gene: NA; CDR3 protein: CASSAYGGSQPQHF
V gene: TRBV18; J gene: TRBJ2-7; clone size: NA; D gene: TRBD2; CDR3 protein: CASSPRAGEDSYEQYF
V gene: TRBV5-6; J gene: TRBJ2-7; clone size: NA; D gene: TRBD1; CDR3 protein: CASSYGTGPYEQYF
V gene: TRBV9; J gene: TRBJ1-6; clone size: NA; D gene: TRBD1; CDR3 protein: CASSPRTGLPVSPLHF
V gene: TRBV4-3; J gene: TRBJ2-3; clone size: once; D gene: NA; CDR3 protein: CASSQEPGPSTDTQYF
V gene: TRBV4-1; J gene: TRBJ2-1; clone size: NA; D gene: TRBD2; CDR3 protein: CASSPRTSGGPYNEQFF
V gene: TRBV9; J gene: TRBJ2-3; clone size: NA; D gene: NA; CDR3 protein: CASAKVGGATDTQYF
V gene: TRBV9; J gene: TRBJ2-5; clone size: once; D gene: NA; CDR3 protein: CASSSDYQETQYF
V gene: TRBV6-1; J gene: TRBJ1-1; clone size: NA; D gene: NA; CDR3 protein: CASSGWENTEAFF
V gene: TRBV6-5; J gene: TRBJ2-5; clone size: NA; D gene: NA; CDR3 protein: CASSPGGEEHETQYF
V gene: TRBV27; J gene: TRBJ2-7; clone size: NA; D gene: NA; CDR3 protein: CASSLSQGFEQYF
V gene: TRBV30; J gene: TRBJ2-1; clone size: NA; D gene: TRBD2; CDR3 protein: CARREVSYNEQFF
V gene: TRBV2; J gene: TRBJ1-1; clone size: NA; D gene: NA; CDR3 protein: CASSVGGGETEAFF
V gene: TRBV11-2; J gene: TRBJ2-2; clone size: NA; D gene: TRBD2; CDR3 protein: CASSFLAGSTGELFF
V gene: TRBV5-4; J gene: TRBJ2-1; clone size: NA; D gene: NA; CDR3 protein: CASSPTDRNEQFF
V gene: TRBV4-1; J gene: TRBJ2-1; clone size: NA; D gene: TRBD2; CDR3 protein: CASSQDQRGLAGLEQFF
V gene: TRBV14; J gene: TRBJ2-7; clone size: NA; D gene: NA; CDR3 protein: CASSQDSLPYEQYF
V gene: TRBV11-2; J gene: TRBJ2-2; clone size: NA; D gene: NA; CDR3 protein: CATDRKNTGELFF
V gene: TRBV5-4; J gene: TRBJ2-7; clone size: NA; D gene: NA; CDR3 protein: CASSFGGFSYEQYF
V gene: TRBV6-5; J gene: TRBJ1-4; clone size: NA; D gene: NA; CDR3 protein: CASSYLGGGLKLFF
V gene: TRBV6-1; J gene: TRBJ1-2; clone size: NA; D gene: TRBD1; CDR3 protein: CASSDAGTGILYGYTF
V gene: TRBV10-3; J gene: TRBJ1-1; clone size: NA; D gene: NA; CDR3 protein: CAISDRGNTEAFF
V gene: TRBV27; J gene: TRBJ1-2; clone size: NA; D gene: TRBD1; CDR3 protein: CASSLTGANYGYTF
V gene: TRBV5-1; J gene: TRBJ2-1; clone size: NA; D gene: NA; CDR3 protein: CASSRDITTDEQFF
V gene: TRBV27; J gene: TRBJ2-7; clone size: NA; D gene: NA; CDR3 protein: CASSSWEEGDEQYF
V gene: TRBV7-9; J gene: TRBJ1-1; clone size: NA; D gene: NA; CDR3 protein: CASSLGITEAFF
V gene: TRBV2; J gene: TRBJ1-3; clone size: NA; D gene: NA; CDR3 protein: CASSEAPGVENTIYF
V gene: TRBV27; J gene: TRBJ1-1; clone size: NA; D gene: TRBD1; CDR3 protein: CASHLTGGTEAFF
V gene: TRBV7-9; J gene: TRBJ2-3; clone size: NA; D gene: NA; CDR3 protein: CASSPTGGTDTQYF
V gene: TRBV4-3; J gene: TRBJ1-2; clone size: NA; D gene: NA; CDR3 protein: CASSQDGEGSGYSYYGYTF
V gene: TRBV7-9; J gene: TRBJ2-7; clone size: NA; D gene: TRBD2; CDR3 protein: CASSLGLAGPYEQYF
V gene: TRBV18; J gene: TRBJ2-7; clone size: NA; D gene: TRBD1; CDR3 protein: CASSPWITGEFYEQYF
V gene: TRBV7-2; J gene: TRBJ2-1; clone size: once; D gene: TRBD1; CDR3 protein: CASRGTGGDGNEQFF
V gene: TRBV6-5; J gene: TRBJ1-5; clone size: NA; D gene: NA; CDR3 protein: CASSYSTSGGVVHF
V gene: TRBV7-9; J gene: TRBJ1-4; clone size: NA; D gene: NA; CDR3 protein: CASSSGSTNEKLFF
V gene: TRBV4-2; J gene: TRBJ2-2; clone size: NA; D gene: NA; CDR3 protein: CASSLWRQTGELFF
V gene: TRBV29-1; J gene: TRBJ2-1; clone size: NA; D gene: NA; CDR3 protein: CSVEEESSYNEQFF